The clone carrying this T cell receptor (beta chain) has ten or more counts. This CDR3 region has 13 residues. CDR1 and CDR2 (germline): SEHNR, FQNEAQ (reference sequence). V shed 6 bases and J shed 9 bases, with 12 bases lying between them. Each CDR3 protein gets one entry after TCRdb re-called the reads with MiXCR. The table has fewer than 400,000 distinct CDR3 sequences, about a sixth seen once; the top ten hold less than 9.5%. This entry belongs to a study of T cell repertoires in cytomegalovirus infection. The chain couples TRBV7-9 to TRBJ1-6, with a possible D match to TRBD1 (5 bases). The specimen was PBMCs. This clonotype was sampled from a human donor in good health (CMV status not recorded). Some clones in this sample may be carry-over from other donors' samples. This chain's CDR3 is CASSWDDGSPLHF. In nucleotides, the CDR3 is TGTGCCAGCAGTTGGGACGATGGTTCACCCCTCCACTTT.